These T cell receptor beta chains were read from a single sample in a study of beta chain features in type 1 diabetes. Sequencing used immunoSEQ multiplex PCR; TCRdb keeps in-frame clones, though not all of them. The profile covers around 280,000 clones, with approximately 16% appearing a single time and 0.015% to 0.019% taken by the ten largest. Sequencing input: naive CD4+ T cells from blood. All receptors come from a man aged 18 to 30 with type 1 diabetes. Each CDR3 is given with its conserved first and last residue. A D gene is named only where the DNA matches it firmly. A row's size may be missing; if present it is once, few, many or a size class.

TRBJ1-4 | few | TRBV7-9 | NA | CASSSWTERDNEKLFF | TGTGCCAGCAGCTCCTGGACGGAGCGGGATAATGAAAAACTGTTTTTT
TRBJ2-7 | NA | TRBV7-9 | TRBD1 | CASSPETGQGSF | TGTGCCAGCAGCCCAGAGACGGGACAGGGGAGCTTC
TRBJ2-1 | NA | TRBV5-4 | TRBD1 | CASRGQSPSSYNEQFF | TGTGCCAGCAGGGGACAGAGCCCGAGCTCCTACAATGAGCAGTTCTTC
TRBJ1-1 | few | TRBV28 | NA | CASSSSVFEAFF | TGTGCCAGCAGTTCGTCAGTTTTTGAAGCTTTCTTT
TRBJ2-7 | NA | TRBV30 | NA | CASAQGLGYEQYF | TGTGCCTCGGCCCAGGGGCTAGGGTACGAGCAGTACTTC
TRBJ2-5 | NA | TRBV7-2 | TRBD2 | CASSPSGSGAYQETQYF | TGTGCCAGCAGTCCCAGCGGCAGCGGGGCGTACCAAGAGACCCAGTACTTC
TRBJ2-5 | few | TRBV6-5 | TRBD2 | CASTSGGTGETQYF | TGTGCCAGCACTAGCGGGGGGACCGGGGAGACCCAGTACTTC
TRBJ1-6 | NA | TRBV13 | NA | CASSPAGWGGRNSPLHF | TGTGCCAGCAGCCCCGCGGGATGGGGAGGACGTAATTCACCCCTCCACTTT
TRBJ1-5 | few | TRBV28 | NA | CASRPYLQGFQPQHF | TGTGCCAGCAGACCGTATCTTCAGGGTTTTCAGCCCCAGCATTTT
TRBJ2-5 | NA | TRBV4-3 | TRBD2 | CASSQDGTSGGETQYF | TGCGCCAGCAGCCAAGACGGGACTAGCGGGGGTGAGACCCAGTACTTC
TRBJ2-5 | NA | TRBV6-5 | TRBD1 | CASTPTGRETQYF | TGTGCCAGCACCCCGACAGGGCGAGAGACCCAGTACTTC
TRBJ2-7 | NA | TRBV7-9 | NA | CASRPQGGEQYF | TGTGCCAGCAGGCCCCAGGGGGGCGAGCAGTACTTC
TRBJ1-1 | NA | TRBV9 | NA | CASSAERISTGLPAFF | TGTGCCAGCAGCGCCGAGAGAATAAGTACAGGGCTGCCAGCTTTCTTT
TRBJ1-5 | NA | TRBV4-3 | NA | CASSHPRGSNQPQHF | TGCGCCAGCAGCCATCCCCGGGGATCGAATCAGCCCCAGCATTTT
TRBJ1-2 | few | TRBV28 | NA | CASTPGGRRTYGYTF | TGTGCCAGCACCCCGGGGGGTAGGAGGACCTATGGCTACACCTTC
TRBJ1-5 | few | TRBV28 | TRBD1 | CASRGGGGNQPQHF | TGTGCCAGTAGAGGGGGCGGCGGTAATCAGCCCCAGCATTTT
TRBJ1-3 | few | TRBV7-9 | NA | CASSFAVSGNTIYF | TGTGCCAGCAGCTTTGCGGTGTCTGGAAACACCATATATTTT
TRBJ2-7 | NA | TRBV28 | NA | CASTLGGTVGRYEQYF | TGTGCCAGCACCTTAGGGGGCACGGTCGGGAGATACGAGCAGTACTTC
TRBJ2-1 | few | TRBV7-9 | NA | CASSRTEGLNNEQFF | TGTGCCAGCAGCAGAACGGAGGGCCTAAACAATGAGCAGTTCTTC
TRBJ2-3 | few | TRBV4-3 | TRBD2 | CASSQFGGGASDTQYF | TGCGCCAGCAGCCAATTTGGCGGGGGGGCATCAGATACGCAGTATTTT
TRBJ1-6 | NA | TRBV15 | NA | CATSTGSYNSPLHF | TGTGCCACCAGCACAGGGTCCTATAATTCACCCCTCCACTTT
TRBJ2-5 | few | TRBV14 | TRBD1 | CASSQHRDREETQYF | TGTGCCAGCAGCCAACACCGGGACAGGGAAGAGACCCAGTACTTC
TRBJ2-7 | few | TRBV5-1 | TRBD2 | CASSPRLAGSSYEQYF | TGCGCCAGCAGCCCAAGACTAGCGGGGAGCTCCTACGAGCAGTACTTC
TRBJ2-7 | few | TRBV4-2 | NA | CASSQSQPPGAYEQYF | TGTGCCAGCAGCCAATCCCAGCCCCCGGGAGCCTACGAGCAGTACTTC
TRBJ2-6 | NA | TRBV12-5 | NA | CARSGGVVSGANVLTF | TGTGCTAGGTCTGGCGGGGTGGTGTCTGGGGCCAACGTCCTGACTTTC
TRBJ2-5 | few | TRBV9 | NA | CASSVATGRETQYF | TGTGCCAGCAGCGTTGCGACAGGACGGGAGACCCAGTACTTC
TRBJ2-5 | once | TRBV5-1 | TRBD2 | CASRAPSGGYQETQYF | TGCGCCAGCAGGGCCCCTAGCGGGGGGTACCAAGAGACCCAGTACTTC
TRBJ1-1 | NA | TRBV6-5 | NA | CASCATYTNTEAFF | TGTGCCAGCTGCGCGACTTACACGAACACTGAAGCTTTCTTT
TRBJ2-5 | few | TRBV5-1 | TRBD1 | CASSDTGGQETQYF | TGCGCCAGCAGCGACACAGGGGGACAAGAGACCCAGTACTTC
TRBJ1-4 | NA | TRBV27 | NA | CASSFPGANSEKLFF | TGTGCCAGCAGTTTTCCCGGCGCAAACAGTGAAAAACTGTTTTTT
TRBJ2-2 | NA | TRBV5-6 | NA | CASSFNRDTGELFF | TGTGCCAGCAGCTTTAACAGGGATACCGGGGAGCTGTTTTTT
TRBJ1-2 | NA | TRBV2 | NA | CAGTLGQNSAGYTF | TGTGCCGGAACCCTCGGACAGAACTCGGCGGGCTACACCTTC
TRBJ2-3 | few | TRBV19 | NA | CASTSSRDTQYF | TGTGCCAGTACGTCTAGCAGAGATACGCAGTATTTT
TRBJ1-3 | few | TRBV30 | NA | CAWSPGSSGNTIYF | TGTGCCTGGAGTCCGGGATCCTCTGGAAACACCATATATTTT
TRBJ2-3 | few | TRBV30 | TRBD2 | CAWSVGLAGADTQYF | TGTGCCTGGAGTGTTGGTCTAGCGGGAGCAGATACGCAGTATTTT
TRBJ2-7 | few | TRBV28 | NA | CASSLRGITYEQYF | TGTGCCAGCAGTTTAAGGGGGATTACCTACGAGCAGTACTTC
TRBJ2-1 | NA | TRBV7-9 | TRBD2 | CASSSGTSTYNEQFF | TGTGCCAGCAGCTCCGGGACTAGCACCTACAATGAGCAGTTCTTC
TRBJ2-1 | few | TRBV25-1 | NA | CASPGAEFF | TGTGCCAGCCCAGGGGCGGAGTTCTTC
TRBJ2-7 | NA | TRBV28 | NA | CASSSGEAREQYF | TGTGCCAGCAGTTCCGGGGAGGCGAGGGAGCAGTACTTC
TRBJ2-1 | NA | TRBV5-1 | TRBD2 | CASSPGTSGSGEQFF | TGCGCCAGCAGCCCCGGGACTAGCGGGAGTGGTGAGCAGTTCTTC
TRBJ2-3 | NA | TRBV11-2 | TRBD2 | CASSPGRLAGVGDTQYF | TGTGCCAGCAGCCCTGGTCGGCTAGCGGGAGTAGGAGATACGCAGTATTTT
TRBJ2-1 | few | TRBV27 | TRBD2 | CASSGLAGMYNEQFF | TGTGCCAGCAGCGGACTAGCGGGAATGTACAATGAGCAGTTCTTC
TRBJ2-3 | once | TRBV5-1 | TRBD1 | CASSSGTGSTDTQYF | TGCGCCAGCAGCTCCGGGACAGGGAGCACAGATACGCAGTATTTT
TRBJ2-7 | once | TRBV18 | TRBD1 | CASSPGTGAYEQYF | TGTGCCAGCTCGCCCGGGACAGGGGCTTACGAGCAGTACTTC
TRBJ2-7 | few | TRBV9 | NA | CASSVADGGSVEQYF | TGTGCCAGCAGCGTAGCAGACGGGGGATCAGTCGAGCAGTACTTC
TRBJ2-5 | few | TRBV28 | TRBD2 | CASSLAGVAQYF | TGTGCCAGCAGTTTAGCGGGGGTCGCCCAGTACTTC
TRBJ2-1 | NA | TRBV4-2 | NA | CASSQGTGLAQREQFF | TGTGCCAGCAGCCAAGGGACAGGACTAGCTCAACGTGAGCAGTTCTTC